Listed below are T cell receptor beta chains from one sample, sequenced in a study of T cells in localized non-small cell lung cancer. Sequencing used immunoSEQ multiplex PCR; TCRdb keeps in-frame clones, though not all of them. Here the sample spans 1,700 or so clones, approximately 25% being singletons. The sample was normal lung tissue next to the tumor, taken before any cancer treatment. The receptors stem from a female donor over 55 with stage II lung adenocarcinoma. The CDR3 runs from the conserved cysteine through the conserved F or W. Each record gives: V gene, clone size, D gene, J gene, CDR3 protein, CDR3 DNA. D genes are given only for firm matches. Part of the rows lack a size; the others show once, few, many or a class for expanded clones.

TRBV28	few	-	TRBJ1-2	CASSLWPYGYTF	TGTGCCAGCAGTTTATGGCCCTATGGCTACACCTTC
TRBV19	few	-	TRBJ2-5	CASRLGKGSGETQYF	TGTGCCAGCCGATTAGGGAAGGGGTCGGGAGAGACCCAGTACTTC
TRBV28	-	TRBD1	TRBJ2-7	CASTPGQGFFEQYF	TGTGCCAGCACCCCGGGACAGGGATTCTTCGAGCAGTACTTC
TRBV14	-	-	TRBJ2-1	CASSQDWPHNEQFF	TGTGCCAGCAGCCAAGACTGGCCACACAATGAGCAGTTCTTC
TRBV5-1	-	TRBD2	TRBJ2-3	CASSLGAGGRAPDTQYF	TGCGCCAGCAGCTTGGGCGCAGGCGGGAGGGCCCCAGATACGCAGTATTTT
TRBV28	-	TRBD2	TRBJ2-7	CASSLNPGTKKYEQYF	TGTGCCAGCAGTTTAAATCCCGGGACTAAGAAATACGAGCAGTACTTC
TRBV11-3	large	-	TRBJ2-7	CASSSGDRAYEQYF	TGTGCCAGCAGCTCCGGTGATCGAGCGTACGAGCAGTACTTC
TRBV12-5	few	-	TRBJ2-2	CASGSDANTGELFF	TGTGCTAGTGGGAGTGACGCGAACACCGGGGAGCTGTTTTTT
TRBV9	-	TRBD1	TRBJ2-1	CASKRPGQGPENEQFF	TGTGCCAGCAAACGCCCCGGACAGGGTCCCGAAAATGAGCAGTTCTTC
TRBV6-8	medium-sized	-	TRBJ2-5	CASSYDSQETQYF	TGTGCCAGCAGTTATGACAGCCAAGAGACCCAGTACTTC
TRBV19	few	-	TRBJ1-1	CASRRRVNTEAFF	TGTGCCAGTAGGAGACGGGTGAACACTGAAGCTTTCTTT
TRBV5-1	-	-	TRBJ1-1	CASSLGQVGRLAFF	TGCGCCAGCAGCTTGGGACAGGTAGGGCGGCTAGCTTTCTTT
TRBV19	-	TRBD1	TRBJ1-4	CASSTRDSWTTNEKLFF	TGTGCCAGTAGTACCCGGGACAGTTGGACAACTAATGAAAAACTGTTTTTT
TRBV7-4	-	TRBD2	TRBJ2-1	CASSLSSGSGNEQFF	TGTGCCAGCAGCTTGTCTAGCGGGAGTGGGAACGAGCAGTTCTTC
TRBV1	few	-	TRBJ1-4	CASSLGRADITNEKLFF	TGCGCCAGCAGCCTCGGACGGGCAGATATCACTAATGAAAAACTGTTTTTT
TRBV6-8	hyperexpanded	TRBD2	TRBJ2-1	CASTQLAGGEQFF	TGTGCCAGCACCCAACTAGCGGGGGGTGAGCAGTTCTTC
TRBV11-3	few	TRBD2	TRBJ2-2	CASSLARGGTSLPGELFF	TGTGCCAGCAGCTTGGCCAGGGGAGGGACTAGTCTCCCCGGGGAGCTGTTTTTT
TRBV6-4	few	-	TRBJ1-5	CASSSGATQHF	TGTGCCAGCAGTTCCGGTGCCACCCAGCATTTT
TRBV11-3	-	-	TRBJ1-2	CASSLDGDNYGYTF	TGTGCCAGCAGCTTAGACGGGGACAACTATGGCTACACCTTC
TRBV5-1	-	-	TRBJ1-1	CASSLEPGRTEAFF	TGCGCCAGCAGCTTGGAACCGGGCCGCACTGAAGCTTTCTTT
TRBV19	-	TRBD1	TRBJ1-3	CASTARDRAAHTIYF	TGTGCCAGTACCGCCCGGGACAGGGCGGCGCACACCATATATTTT
TRBV19	once	-	TRBJ2-1	CASSISPEAGVYNEQFF	TGTGCCAGTAGTATCTCCCCGGAAGCGGGCGTTTACAATGAGCAGTTCTTC
TRBV18	-	TRBD2	TRBJ2-1	CASSPVSGRNEQFF	TGTGCCAGCTCGCCGGTGAGCGGGAGGAATGAGCAGTTCTTC
TRBV28	-	TRBD1	TRBJ1-2	CASSLPWTGGSHGYTF	TGTGCCAGCAGTTTACCGTGGACAGGGGGTAGTCATGGCTACACCTTC
TRBV29-1	-	-	TRBJ2-1	CSVVPAGSYNEQFF	TGCAGCGTTGTCCCCGCGGGTAGCTACAATGAGCAGTTCTTC
TRBV5-1	-	-	TRBJ1-4	CASSLEGVTTNEKLFF	TGCGCCAGCAGCTTGGAGGGAGTTACAACTAATGAAAAACTGTTTTTT
TRBV19	-	-	TRBJ1-1	CASTQAGLTEAFF	TGTGCCAGTACGCAGGCTGGATTAACTGAAGCTTTCTTT
TRBV5-1	-	-	TRBJ1-1	CASSLATGNTEAFF	TGCGCCAGCAGCTTGGCAACGGGAAACACTGAAGCTTTCTTT
TRBV18	few	-	TRBJ1-1	CASSTLGRGWGNTEAFF	TGTGCCAGCTCCACCCTGGGCAGGGGCTGGGGCAACACTGAAGCTTTCTTT
TRBV19	few	-	TRBJ1-5	CASRGDGAGEWPQHF	TGTGCCAGTAGAGGGGACGGGGCCGGAGAGTGGCCCCAGCATTTT
TRBV11-3	-	-	TRBJ2-1	CASSLSRPVRGDEQFF	TGTGCCAGCAGCTTATCCCGACCGGTCAGAGGCGATGAGCAGTTCTTC
TRBV18	-	-	TRBJ1-2	CASSPDWSPGIGYTF	TGTGCCAGCTCACCAGATTGGTCTCCGGGGATCGGCTACACCTTC
TRBV14	few	-	TRBJ2-7	CASSNPGRKAYEQYF	TGTGCCAGCAGCAACCCGGGACGGAAAGCCTACGAGCAGTACTTC
TRBV9	medium-sized	-	TRBJ2-2	CASNPAAKTGELFF	TGTGCCAGCAACCCCGCCGCAAAGACCGGGGAGCTGTTTTTT